This T cell receptor beta chain was retrieved from a study of cytomegalovirus exposure and HLA in healthy donors. Study findings and constraints: Productive status was seen about 90% or about 30% of the time for most TCR beta V segments in an earlier analysis. Later examination showed HLA-associated TCR beta chains had greater clonal expansion than equally common others.

PCR used 60 Vbeta primers and 13 Jbeta primers. Assay: immunoSEQ multiplex PCR; the TCRdb copy retains only in-frame clones and omits some. The profile shows around 95,000 clones, 74% of them singletons. Comment on this clone: Its antigen is currently unknown.

With V trimmed by 3 bases and J by 0 bases, 6 bases remained unmatched. The germline V gene encodes CDR1 MDHEN and CDR2 SYDVKM. This CDR3 spans 16 amino acids. The receptor's source is a male donor in good health and CMV-seronegative. This chain links TRBV28 with TRBJ2-3, with 7 bases lining up with TRBD2. Sequenced sample: PBMCs. The CDR3 is CASSFGGGSSTDTQYF. The DNA of the CDR3 is TGTGCCAGCAGTTTTGGGGGAGGGTCTAGCACAGATACGCAGTATTTT.